This TCR beta chain is drawn from a study of blood T cell repertoires in COVID-19. Study context: Acute and convalescent COVID-19 samples came from the United States, Italy and Spain.

The protocol was immunoSEQ multiplex PCR, while the TCRdb copy is restricted to in-frame clones and leaves out a portion. The sample has 150,000 to 200,000 clones; 84% are singletons. Recruited during active infection, patients (from Seattle) were subsequently followed longitudinally. This clone was detected only a few times. The V gene end was trimmed by 3 bases and the J gene end by 9 bases; junction bases not matched to a gene: 8. The CDR3 is made up of 14 amino acids. Germline V CDR1 and CDR2: DFQATT, SNEGSKA (reference sequence). The receptor was isolated from a woman in her 70s with COVID-19, enrolled during active disease. The sequenced sample consisted of peripheral blood. The chain is built from TRBV20-1 and TRBJ2-2; 9 bases line up with TRBD1. In DNA, the CDR3 is TGCAGTGCTAGTAGGGGACAGGGAATGCGGGAGCTGTTTTTT. It yields the protein CSASRGQGMRELFF.